One TCR beta chain is described in this entry. The antigen is undetermined. Produced via immunoSEQ multiplex PCR; TCRdb's table is partial and in-frame only. The table shows around 200,000 clones, with 85% to 95% occurring only once. The sample originates from a study of T cell responses to AZD1222 COVID-19 vaccine. Study results and caveats: Females outnumbered males among donors, who were mostly white British; clonal diversity was possibly underestimated. Across spike, vaccine-associated CD4 TCRs were found, dominant at 160-218 and 743-854. Seropositivity was recorded at baseline in only a handful of AZD1222 recipients. It was only after the peak T cell response that any repertoires were sampled.

Trimming cost V 6 bases and J 3 bases; bases outside gene matches: 8. The length of the CDR3 is 17 residues. Germline V gene lookup returns CDR1 LNHDA and CDR2 SQIVND (reference sequence). Specimen: peripheral blood, collected 28 days after the second dose of the MenACWY control vaccine. The chain employs TRBV19 and TRBJ2-2; 12 nucleotides agree with TRBD1. The clonotype was recovered from an adult who received the MenACWY meningococcal vaccine as a control. The CDR3 DNA follows: TGTGCCAGTAGCAGATTTGGGACAGGGGGCTACACCGGGGAGCTGTTTTTT. Its translation: CASSRFGTGGYTGELFF.